This TCR beta chain originates from a study of graft-versus-host responses after intestinal transplantation. The assay was immunoSEQ multiplex PCR, and TCRdb's table has in-frame clones only and misses some. In the table there are 100,000 to 120,000 clones, just under 95% of which are singletons. A few counts support this clone. Its antigen is unknown. The sample here was unstimulated CD8+ T cells sorted from spleen or lymph node cells, taken before intestinal transplant. The TCR originated in a human donor who received an intestinal transplant.

The CDR3, as DNA: TGTGCCAGCAACGACAGCTACGAGCAGTACTTC. Translation: CASNDSYEQYF. This chain uses TRBV28 with TRBJ2-7; weak D call: TRBD1 (5 bases). V was trimmed by 7 bases and J by 3 bases, leaving 7 bases between them. The V gene's germline CDR1 is MDHEN and CDR2 SYDVKM. This CDR3 is 11 amino acids long.